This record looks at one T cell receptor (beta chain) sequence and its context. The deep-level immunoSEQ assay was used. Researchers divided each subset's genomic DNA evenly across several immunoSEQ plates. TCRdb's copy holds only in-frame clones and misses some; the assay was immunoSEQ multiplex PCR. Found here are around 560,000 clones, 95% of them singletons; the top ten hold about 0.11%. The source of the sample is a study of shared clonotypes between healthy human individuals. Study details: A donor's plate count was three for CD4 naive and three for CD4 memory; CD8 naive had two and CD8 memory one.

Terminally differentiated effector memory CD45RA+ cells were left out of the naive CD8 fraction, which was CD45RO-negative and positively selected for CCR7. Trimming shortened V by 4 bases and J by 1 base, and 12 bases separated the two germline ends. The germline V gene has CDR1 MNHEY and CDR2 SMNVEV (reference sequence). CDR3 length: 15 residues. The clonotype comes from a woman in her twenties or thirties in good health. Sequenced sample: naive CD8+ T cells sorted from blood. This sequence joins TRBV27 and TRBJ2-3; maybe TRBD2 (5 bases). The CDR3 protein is CASSSIATGTDTQYF. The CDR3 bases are TGTGCCAGCAGTTCGATAGCGACGGGCACAGATACGCAGTATTTT.